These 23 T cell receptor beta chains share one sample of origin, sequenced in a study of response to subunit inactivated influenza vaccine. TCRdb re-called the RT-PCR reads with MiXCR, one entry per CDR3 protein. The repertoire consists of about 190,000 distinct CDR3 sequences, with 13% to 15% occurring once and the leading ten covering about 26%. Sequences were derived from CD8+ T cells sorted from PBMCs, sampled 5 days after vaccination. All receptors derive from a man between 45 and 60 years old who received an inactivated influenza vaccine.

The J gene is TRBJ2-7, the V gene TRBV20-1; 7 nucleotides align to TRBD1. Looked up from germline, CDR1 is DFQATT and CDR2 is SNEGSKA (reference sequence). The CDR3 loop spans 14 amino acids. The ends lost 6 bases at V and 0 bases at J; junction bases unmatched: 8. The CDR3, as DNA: TGCAGTGCACACGGACAGGCCAGCTCCTACGAGCAGTACTTC. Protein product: CSAHGQASSYEQYF.

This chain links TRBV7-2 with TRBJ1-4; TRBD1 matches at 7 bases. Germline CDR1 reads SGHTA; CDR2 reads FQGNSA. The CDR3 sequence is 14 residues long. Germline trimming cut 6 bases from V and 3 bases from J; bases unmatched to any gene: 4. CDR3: CASRPTGANEKLFF. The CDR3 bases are TGTGCCAGCAGACCCACAGGGGCTAATGAAAAACTGTTTTTT.

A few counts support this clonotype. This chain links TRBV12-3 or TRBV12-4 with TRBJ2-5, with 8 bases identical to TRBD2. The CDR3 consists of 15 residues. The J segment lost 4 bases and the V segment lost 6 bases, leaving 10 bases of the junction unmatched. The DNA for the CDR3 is TGTGCCAGCAGGGGTGGACTAGCTCCTCGAGAGACCCAGTACTTC. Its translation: CASRGGLAPRETQYF.

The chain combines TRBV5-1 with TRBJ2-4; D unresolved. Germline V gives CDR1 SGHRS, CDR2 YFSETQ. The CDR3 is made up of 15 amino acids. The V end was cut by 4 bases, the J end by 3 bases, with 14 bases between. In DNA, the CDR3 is TGCGCCAGCAGCCCGCTCTGGGCTGGCAAAAACATTCAGTACTTC. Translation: CASSPLWAGKNIQYF.

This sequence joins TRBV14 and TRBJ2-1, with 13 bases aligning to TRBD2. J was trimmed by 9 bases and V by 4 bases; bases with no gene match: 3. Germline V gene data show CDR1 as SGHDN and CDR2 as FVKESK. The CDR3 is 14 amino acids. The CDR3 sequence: CASSRGLAGSEQFF. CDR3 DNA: TGTGCCAGCAGCCGGGGACTAGCGGGAAGTGAGCAGTTCTTC.

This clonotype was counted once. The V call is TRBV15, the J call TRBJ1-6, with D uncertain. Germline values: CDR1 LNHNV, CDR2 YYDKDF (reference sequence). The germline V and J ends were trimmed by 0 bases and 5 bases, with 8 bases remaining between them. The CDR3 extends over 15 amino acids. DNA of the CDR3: TGTGCCACCAGCAGAGATGGGGATGATAATTCACCCCTCCACTTT. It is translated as CATSRDGDDNSPLHF.

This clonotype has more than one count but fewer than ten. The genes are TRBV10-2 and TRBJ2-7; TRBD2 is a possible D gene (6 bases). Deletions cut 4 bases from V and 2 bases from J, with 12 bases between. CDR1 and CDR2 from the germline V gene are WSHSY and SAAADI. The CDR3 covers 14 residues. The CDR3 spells CASSVEGIPYEQYF. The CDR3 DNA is TGCGCCAGCAGTGTGGAGGGGATTCCCTACGAGCAGTACTTC.

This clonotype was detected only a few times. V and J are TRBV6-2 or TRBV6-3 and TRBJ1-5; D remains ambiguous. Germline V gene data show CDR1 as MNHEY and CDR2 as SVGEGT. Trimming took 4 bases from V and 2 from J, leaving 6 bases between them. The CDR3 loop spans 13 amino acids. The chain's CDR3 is CASSWGGNQPQHF. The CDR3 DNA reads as TGTGCCAGCAGTTGGGGTGGCAATCAGCCCCAGCATTTT.

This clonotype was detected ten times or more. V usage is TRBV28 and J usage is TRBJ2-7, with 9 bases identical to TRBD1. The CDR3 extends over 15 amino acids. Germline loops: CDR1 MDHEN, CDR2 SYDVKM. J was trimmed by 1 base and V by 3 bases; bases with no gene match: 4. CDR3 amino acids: CASSLGGQGSYEQYF. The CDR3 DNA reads TGTGCCAGCAGTTTGGGGGGACAGGGATCCTACGAGCAGTACTTC.

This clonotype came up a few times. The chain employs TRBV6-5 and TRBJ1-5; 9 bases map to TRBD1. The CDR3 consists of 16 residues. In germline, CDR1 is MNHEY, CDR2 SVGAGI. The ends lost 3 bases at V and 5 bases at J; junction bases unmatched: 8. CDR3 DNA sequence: TGTGCCAGCAGTTATTGGGACAGGGTGGGACATCAGCCCCAGCATTTT. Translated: CASSYWDRVGHQPQHF.

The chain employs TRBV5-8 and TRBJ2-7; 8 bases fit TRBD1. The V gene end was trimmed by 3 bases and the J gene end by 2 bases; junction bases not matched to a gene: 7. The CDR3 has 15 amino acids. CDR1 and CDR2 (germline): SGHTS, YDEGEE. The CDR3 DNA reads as TGTGCCAGCAGCTACCTAAGGACAGGGCCCTACGAGCAGTACTTC. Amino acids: CASSYLRTGPYEQYF. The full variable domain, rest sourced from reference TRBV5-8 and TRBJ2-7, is EAGVTQSPTHLIKTRGQQATLRCSPISGHTSVYWYQQALGLGLQFLLWYDEGEERNRGNFPPRFSGRQFPNYSSELNVNALELEDSALYLCASSYLRTGPYEQYFGPGTRLTVT.

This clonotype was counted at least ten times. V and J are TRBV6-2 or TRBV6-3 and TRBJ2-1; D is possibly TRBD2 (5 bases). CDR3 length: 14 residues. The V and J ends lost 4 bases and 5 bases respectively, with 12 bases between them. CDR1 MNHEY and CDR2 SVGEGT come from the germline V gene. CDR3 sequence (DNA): TGTGCCAGCAGTTCCGCAGCGGTCCACAATGAGCAGTTCTTC. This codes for CASSSAAVHNEQFF.

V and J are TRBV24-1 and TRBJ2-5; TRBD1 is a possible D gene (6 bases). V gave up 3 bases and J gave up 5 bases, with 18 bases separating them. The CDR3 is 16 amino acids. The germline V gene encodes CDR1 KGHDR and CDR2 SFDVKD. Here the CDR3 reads CATSDLTGWGVETQYF. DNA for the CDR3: TGTGCCACCAGTGATCTGACAGGCTGGGGTGTGGAGACCCAGTACTTC.

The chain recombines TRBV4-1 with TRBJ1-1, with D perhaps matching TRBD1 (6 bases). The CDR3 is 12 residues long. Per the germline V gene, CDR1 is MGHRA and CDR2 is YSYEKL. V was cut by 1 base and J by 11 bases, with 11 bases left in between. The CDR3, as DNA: TGCGCCAGCAGCCAAGGGGGACACTCGGCTTTCTTT. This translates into CASSQGGHSAFF.

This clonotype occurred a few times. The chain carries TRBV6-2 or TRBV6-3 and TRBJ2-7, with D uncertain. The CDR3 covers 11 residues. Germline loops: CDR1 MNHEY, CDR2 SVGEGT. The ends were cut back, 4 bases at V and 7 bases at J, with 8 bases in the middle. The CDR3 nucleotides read TGTGCCAGCAGTTCCCGGTTAGAGCAGTACTTC. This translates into CASSSRLEQYF.

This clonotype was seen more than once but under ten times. CDR3 residues: CSALLRGYYGYTF. CDR3 DNA sequence: TGCAGTGCTTTACTCAGGGGTTACTATGGCTACACCTTC. The V call is TRBV20-1, the J call TRBJ1-2; D possibly corresponds to TRBD1 (6 bases). V was pared by 5 bases and J by 3 bases, with 13 bases between. The CDR3 runs 13 residues. Germline V gene sequence: CDR1 DFQATT, CDR2 SNEGSKA (reference sequence).

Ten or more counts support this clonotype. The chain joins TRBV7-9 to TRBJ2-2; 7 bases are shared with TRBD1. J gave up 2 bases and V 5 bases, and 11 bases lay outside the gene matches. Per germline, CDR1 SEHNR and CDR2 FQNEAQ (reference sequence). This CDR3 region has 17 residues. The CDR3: CASSVLYRGSNTGELFF. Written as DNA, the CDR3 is TGTGCCAGCAGCGTTCTCTACAGGGGTAGTAACACCGGGGAGCTGTTTTTT. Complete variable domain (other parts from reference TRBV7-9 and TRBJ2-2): DTGVSQNPRHKITKRGQNVTFRCDPISEHNRLYWYRQTLGQGPEFLTYFQNEAQLEKSRLLSDRFSAERPKGSFSTLEIQRTEQGDSAMYLCASSVLYRGSNTGELFFGEGSRLTVL.

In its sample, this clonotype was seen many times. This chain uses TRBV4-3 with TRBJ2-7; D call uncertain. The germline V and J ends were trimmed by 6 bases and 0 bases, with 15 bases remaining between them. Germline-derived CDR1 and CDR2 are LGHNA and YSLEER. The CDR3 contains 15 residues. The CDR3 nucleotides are TGCGCCAGCAGTTTCGAGGCCAAGGGCTCCTACGAGCAGTACTTC. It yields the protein CASSFEAKGSYEQYF.

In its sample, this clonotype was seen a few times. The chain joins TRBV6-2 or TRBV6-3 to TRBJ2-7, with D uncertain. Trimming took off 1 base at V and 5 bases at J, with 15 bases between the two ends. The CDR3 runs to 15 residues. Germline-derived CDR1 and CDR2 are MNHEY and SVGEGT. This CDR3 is CASSYYGPPGNEQYF. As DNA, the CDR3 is TGTGCCAGCAGTTACTATGGACCCCCTGGGAACGAGCAGTACTTC.

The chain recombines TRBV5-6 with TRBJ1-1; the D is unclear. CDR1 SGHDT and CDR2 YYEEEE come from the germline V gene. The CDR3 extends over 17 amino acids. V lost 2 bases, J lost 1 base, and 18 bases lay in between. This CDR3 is CASSLLKGQPQNTEAFF. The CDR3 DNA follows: TGTGCCAGCAGCTTACTTAAGGGCCAACCTCAGAACACTGAAGCTTTCTTT. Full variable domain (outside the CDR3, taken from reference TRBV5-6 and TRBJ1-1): DAGVTQSPTHLIKTRGQQVTLRCSPKSGHDTVSWYQQALGQGPQFIFQYYEEEERQRGNFPDRFSGHQFPNYSSELNVNALLLGDSALYLCASSLLKGQPQNTEAFFGQGTRLTVV.

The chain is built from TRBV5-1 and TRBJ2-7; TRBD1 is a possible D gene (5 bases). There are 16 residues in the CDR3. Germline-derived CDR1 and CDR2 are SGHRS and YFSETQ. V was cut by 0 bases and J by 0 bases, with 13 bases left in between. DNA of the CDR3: TGCGCCAGCAGCTTGGAGGCAGGGATAACCTCCTACGAGCAGTACTTC. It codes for CASSLEAGITSYEQYF.

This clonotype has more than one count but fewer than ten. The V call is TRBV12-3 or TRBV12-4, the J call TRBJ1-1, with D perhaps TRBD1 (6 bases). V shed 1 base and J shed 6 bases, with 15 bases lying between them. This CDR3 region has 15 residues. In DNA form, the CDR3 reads TGTGCCAGCAGTTTAGTCCTAACAGGGATTCCTGAAGCTTTCTTT. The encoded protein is CASSLVLTGIPEAFF.

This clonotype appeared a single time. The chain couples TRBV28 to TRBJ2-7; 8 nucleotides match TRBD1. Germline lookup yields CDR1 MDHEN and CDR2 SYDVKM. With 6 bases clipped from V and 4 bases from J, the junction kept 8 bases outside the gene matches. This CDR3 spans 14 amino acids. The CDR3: CASSLVRGRYEQYF. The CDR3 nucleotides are TGTGCCAGCAGCCTCGTCAGGGGGCGGTACGAGCAGTACTTC.